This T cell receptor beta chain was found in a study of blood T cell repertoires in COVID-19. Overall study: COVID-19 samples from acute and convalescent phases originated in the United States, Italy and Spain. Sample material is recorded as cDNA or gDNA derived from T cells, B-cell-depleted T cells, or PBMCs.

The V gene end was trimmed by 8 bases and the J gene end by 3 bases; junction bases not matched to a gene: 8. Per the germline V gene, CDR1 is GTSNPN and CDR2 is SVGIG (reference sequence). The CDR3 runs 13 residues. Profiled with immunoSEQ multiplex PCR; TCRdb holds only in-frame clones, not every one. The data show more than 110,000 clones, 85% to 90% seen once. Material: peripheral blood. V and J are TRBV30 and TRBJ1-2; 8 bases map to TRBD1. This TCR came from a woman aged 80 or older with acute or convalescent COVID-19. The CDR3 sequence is CAHTGQGYYGYTF. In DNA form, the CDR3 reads TGTGCCCATACCGGACAGGGATACTATGGCTACACCTTC.